One T cell receptor (beta chain) is described in this entry. Its cognate antigen is unknown. This entry is derived from a study of cytomegalovirus exposure and HLA in healthy donors. Study background: Previous work identified 90 million to 130 million unique TCR beta sequences from about 200 million T cells. General observations from the study: Most CMV-associated TCR beta chains appeared HLA-restricted in a later analysis. The authors later found TCR association rates varying by HLA locus, with DRB1 most and HLA-C fewest. TCR beta sequences numbering about 17,000 were associated with HLA alleles at 0.05 false discovery rate in a later analysis.

The primer mix had 60 Vbeta and 13 Jbeta primers. Sequencing used immunoSEQ multiplex PCR; TCRdb keeps in-frame clones, though not all of them. This sample has 100,000 to 140,000 clones, with about 85% found just once. The V gene's germline CDR1 is SGHRS and CDR2 YFSETQ. The CDR3 totals 15 residues. The V segment lost 4 bases and the J segment 7 bases; nucleotides outside the gene matches: 12. The clonotype originates from a man aged 25 to 45 in good health and CMV-seronegative. The sequenced material came from PBMCs. V is TRBV5-1 and J is TRBJ2-5, with 8 bases aligning to TRBD2. Here the CDR3 DNA reads TGCGCCAGCAGCCACGGACGGGGACTAGTGGGGACCCAGTACTTC. It encodes CASSHGRGLVGTQYF.